This record looks at one TCR beta chain sequence and its context. CDR1 SGDLS and CDR2 YYNGEE come from the germline V gene. The CDR3 is made up of 11 amino acids. Deletions cut 8 bases from V and 5 bases from J, with 11 bases between. This entry belongs to a study of Tregs in tolerant kidney transplant recipients. Profiling relied on immunoSEQ multiplex PCR, and the TCRdb table lists in-frame clones only, not all of them. The sample shows about 68,000 clones, less than 90% of them seen only once. V and J are TRBV9 and TRBJ2-7; D call uncertain. The source of this sequence is a human donor in good health. Sequencing used CD4+ T cells from blood. CDR3 coding DNA: TGTGCCAGTCCATTAGCAAACGAGCAGTACTTC. Protein: CASPLANEQYF. Using reference TRBV9 and TRBJ2-7 for the parts outside the CDR3, the full variable domain is DSGVTQTPKHLITATGQRVTLRCSPRSGDLSVYWYQQSLDQGLQFLIQYYNGEERAKGNILERFSAQQFPDLHSELNLSSLELGDSALYFCASPLANEQYFGPGTRLTVT.